This is a list of T cell receptor beta chains from one sample in a study of CD8 T cells in ankylosing spondylitis. TCRdb processed the 5' RACE reads anew with MiXCR; each CDR3 protein has one entry. The sample carries 300,000 to 400,000 distinct CDR3 sequences, roughly 14% recorded once. Material for sequencing was blood, either unsorted or a sorted T cell fraction (not recorded which). These TCRs come from a male donor with ankylosing spondylitis or in good health (not recorded which). CDR3s include the opening cysteine and the closing phenylalanine or tryptophan. The order of the fields is J gene, V gene, clone size, D gene, CDR3 DNA, CDR3 protein. A D gene is named only where the DNA matches it firmly. Clone size, where shown, is once, few, many, or a class for clones that have expanded.

j_call: TRBJ1-1
v_call: TRBV5-1
clone_size: many
d_call: NA
cdr3_nt: TGCGCCAGCAGATATCAGGGGAACACTGAAGCTTTCTTT
cdr3_aa: CASRYQGNTEAFF

j_call: TRBJ1-1
v_call: TRBV4-2
clone_size: many
d_call: NA
cdr3_nt: TGTGCCAGCAGCCAAGAGTCGGTCAGTGGAGGTTTCTTT
cdr3_aa: CASSQESVSGGFF

j_call: TRBJ2-5
v_call: TRBV6-4
clone_size: NA
d_call: NA
cdr3_nt: TGTGCCAGCAGTGTGGCCTTCCAAGAGACCCAGTACTTC
cdr3_aa: CASSVAFQETQYF

j_call: TRBJ1-1
v_call: TRBV4-1
clone_size: many
d_call: NA
cdr3_nt: TGCGCCAGCAGCCAAGAGACAAACCCTAACACTGAAGCTTTCTTT
cdr3_aa: CASSQETNPNTEAFF

j_call: TRBJ1-1
v_call: TRBV12-3/TRBV12-4
clone_size: NA
d_call: NA
cdr3_nt: TGTGCCAGCAGTTCTAGGGGTGGTGAAGCTTTCTTT
cdr3_aa: CASSSRGGEAFF

j_call: TRBJ2-3
v_call: TRBV4-2
clone_size: NA
d_call: NA
cdr3_nt: TGTGCCAGCAGGGGCGCATCTAGCACAGATACGCAGTATTTT
cdr3_aa: CASRGASSTDTQYF

j_call: TRBJ2-7
v_call: TRBV2
clone_size: NA
d_call: NA
cdr3_nt: TGTGCCAGCGCAGGTTACTCCTACGAGCAGTACTTC
cdr3_aa: CASAGYSYEQYF

j_call: TRBJ2-3
v_call: TRBV11-1
clone_size: few
d_call: TRBD2
cdr3_nt: TGTGCCAGCAGCGTTGCGGGGGGCCCTACAGATACGCAGTATTTT
cdr3_aa: CASSVAGGPTDTQYF

j_call: TRBJ2-5
v_call: TRBV25-1
clone_size: NA
d_call: NA
cdr3_nt: TGTGCCAGCAGTGCCTCCGGGGCAGCCCAAGAGACCCAGTACTTC
cdr3_aa: CASSASGAAQETQYF

j_call: TRBJ2-3
v_call: TRBV25-1
clone_size: NA
d_call: NA
cdr3_nt: TGTGCCAGCAGTGCCTTTGGGAGTGGGACGGCAGATACGCAGTATTTT
cdr3_aa: CASSAFGSGTADTQYF

j_call: TRBJ2-7
v_call: TRBV5-1
clone_size: many
d_call: NA
cdr3_nt: TGCGCCAGCAGCTCGTTGGAGGGAGAGTCCTACGAGCAGTACTTC
cdr3_aa: CASSSLEGESYEQYF

j_call: TRBJ2-4
v_call: TRBV14
clone_size: few
d_call: NA
cdr3_nt: TGTGCCAGCAGCCCGACTAGAGGAAACATTCAGTACTTC
cdr3_aa: CASSPTRGNIQYF

j_call: TRBJ2-3
v_call: TRBV11-2
clone_size: many
d_call: NA
cdr3_nt: TGTGCCAGCAGCTTAGGTGGCGGCTACACAGATACGCAGTATTTT
cdr3_aa: CASSLGGGYTDTQYF

j_call: TRBJ1-1
v_call: TRBV4-1
clone_size: many
d_call: NA
cdr3_nt: TGCGCCAGCAGCCAAGAAAGGACGGTGAACACTGAAGCTTTCTTT
cdr3_aa: CASSQERTVNTEAFF

j_call: TRBJ2-6
v_call: TRBV24-1
clone_size: few
d_call: NA
cdr3_nt: TGTGCCACCCCCTACGGCAAGGTTGGGTGGGCCAACGTCCTGACTTTC
cdr3_aa: CATPYGKVGWANVLTF

j_call: TRBJ2-7
v_call: TRBV3-1
clone_size: few
d_call: NA
cdr3_nt: TGTGCCAGCAGCAGGGGCTGGGACGGACGCTACGAGCAGTACTTC
cdr3_aa: CASSRGWDGRYEQYF

j_call: TRBJ1-2
v_call: TRBV6-1
clone_size: NA
d_call: NA
cdr3_nt: TGTGCCAGCAGCCCGACAGGACTTTCGGGCGGCTACACCTTC
cdr3_aa: CASSPTGLSGGYTF

j_call: TRBJ2-3
v_call: TRBV7-2
clone_size: NA
d_call: NA
cdr3_nt: TGTGCCAGCAGCTCAGGGGCCTTAGATACGCAGTATTTT
cdr3_aa: CASSSGALDTQYF

j_call: TRBJ2-7
v_call: TRBV10-2
clone_size: medium-sized
d_call: NA
cdr3_nt: TGCGCCAGCAGCTCGACCTACGAGCAGTACTTC
cdr3_aa: CASSSTYEQYF

j_call: TRBJ2-7
v_call: TRBV18
clone_size: NA
d_call: NA
cdr3_nt: TGTGCCAGCTCACCCGGTTGGGAGAACTACGAGCAGTACTTC
cdr3_aa: CASSPGWENYEQYF

j_call: TRBJ2-3
v_call: TRBV25-1
clone_size: few
d_call: NA
cdr3_nt: TGTGCCAGCAGTCCATGGAGCACAGATACGCAGTATTTT
cdr3_aa: CASSPWSTDTQYF

j_call: TRBJ2-7
v_call: TRBV6-5
clone_size: few
d_call: TRBD2
cdr3_nt: TGTGCCAGCAGTTACTCTGGCGGGAGGAGGGCAGACGAGCAGTACTTC
cdr3_aa: CASSYSGGRRADEQYF

j_call: TRBJ2-7
v_call: TRBV28
clone_size: many
d_call: NA
cdr3_nt: TGTGCCAGCAGTTGGACGGCTTTGGGCGAGCAGTACTTC
cdr3_aa: CASSWTALGEQYF

j_call: TRBJ1-5
v_call: TRBV6-1
clone_size: few
d_call: NA
cdr3_nt: TGTGCCAGCAGCCGAGGACAGAGCAATCAGCCCCAGCATTTT
cdr3_aa: CASSRGQSNQPQHF

j_call: TRBJ1-6
v_call: TRBV2
clone_size: NA
d_call: NA
cdr3_nt: TGTGCCAGCGGAGGCCCAGAATATAATTCACCCCTCCACTTT
cdr3_aa: CASGGPEYNSPLHF

j_call: TRBJ2-1
v_call: TRBV20-1
clone_size: NA
d_call: NA
cdr3_nt: TGCAGTGCCTGGGGGCCTGGGGATGAGCAGTTCTTC
cdr3_aa: CSAWGPGDEQFF

j_call: TRBJ1-2
v_call: TRBV29-1
clone_size: NA
d_call: NA
cdr3_nt: TGCAGCGTTGAAGATCGGCCGAAATCCTATGGCTACACCTTC
cdr3_aa: CSVEDRPKSYGYTF

j_call: TRBJ2-3
v_call: TRBV5-1
clone_size: NA
d_call: TRBD2
cdr3_nt: TGCGCCAGCAACGACCTCTCTAGCGGGGGGATTAGTCCCAAAACTAGCACAGATACGCAGTATTTT
cdr3_aa: CASNDLSSGGISPKTSTDTQYF

j_call: TRBJ2-2
v_call: TRBV5-1
clone_size: few
d_call: NA
cdr3_nt: TGCGCCAGCAGCTTGGGAGCCGCCTCTTTGACCGGGGAGCTGTTTTTT
cdr3_aa: CASSLGAASLTGELFF

j_call: TRBJ1-1
v_call: TRBV27
clone_size: NA
d_call: NA
cdr3_nt: TGTGCCAGCCGCAGTGAGGGGGGCTCGGTTTTACGGACTGAAGCTTTCTTT
cdr3_aa: CASRSEGGSVLRTEAFF

j_call: TRBJ2-7
v_call: TRBV5-1
clone_size: many
d_call: TRBD2
cdr3_nt: TGCGCCAGCGGCCCTAGCGGGGTTAACTACGAGCAGTACTTC
cdr3_aa: CASGPSGVNYEQYF

j_call: TRBJ2-1
v_call: TRBV18
clone_size: NA
d_call: TRBD1
cdr3_nt: TGTGCCAGCTCACAGGCTCAGGGGGCCCTCTTC
cdr3_aa: CASSQAQGALF

j_call: TRBJ2-6
v_call: TRBV6-2/TRBV6-3
clone_size: NA
d_call: NA
cdr3_nt: TGTGCCAGCAGTCCCCCGCCGGCGAGTTTTGAACGACGTTCTGGGGCCAACGTCCTGACTTTC
cdr3_aa: CASSPPPASFERRSGANVLTF

j_call: TRBJ2-3
v_call: TRBV3-1
clone_size: NA
d_call: NA
cdr3_nt: TGTGCCAGCAGCCTCCCGGCCGCAGATACGCAGTATTTT
cdr3_aa: CASSLPAADTQYF

j_call: TRBJ1-2
v_call: TRBV4-1
clone_size: few
d_call: NA
cdr3_nt: TGCGCCAGCAGCCAAGAAATGCAGGGGCCCCGGCCAGTCTATGGCTACACCTTC
cdr3_aa: CASSQEMQGPRPVYGYTF

j_call: TRBJ2-1
v_call: TRBV10-3
clone_size: few
d_call: TRBD1
cdr3_nt: TGTGCCATCAGTGCGGGACAGGGAGGCCAATTGAATGAGCAGTTCTTC
cdr3_aa: CAISAGQGGQLNEQFF

j_call: TRBJ2-3
v_call: TRBV19
clone_size: few
d_call: NA
cdr3_nt: TGTGCCAGTACCAGCGAGGGATCTAGCACAGATACGCAGTATTTT
cdr3_aa: CASTSEGSSTDTQYF

j_call: TRBJ2-3
v_call: TRBV7-8
clone_size: NA
d_call: NA
cdr3_nt: TGTGCCAGCAGCTCGTCTCGTGGGCGTAGCACAGATACGCAGTATTTT
cdr3_aa: CASSSSRGRSTDTQYF

j_call: TRBJ2-4
v_call: TRBV6-5
clone_size: few
d_call: NA
cdr3_nt: TGTGCCAGCAGTTACTCCCGGGGACTCAAAAACATTCAGTACTTC
cdr3_aa: CASSYSRGLKNIQYF

j_call: TRBJ2-7
v_call: TRBV7-2
clone_size: few
d_call: TRBD1
cdr3_nt: TGTGCCAGCAGCTTCGAATGGGGAACCCAGGGGGCCCACGAGCAGTACTTC
cdr3_aa: CASSFEWGTQGAHEQYF

j_call: TRBJ2-1
v_call: TRBV20-1
clone_size: NA
d_call: TRBD1
cdr3_nt: TGCAGTGCTCTGGGACAGGGCAACAATGAGCAGTTCTTC
cdr3_aa: CSALGQGNNEQFF

j_call: TRBJ2-3
v_call: TRBV5-1
clone_size: few
d_call: NA
cdr3_nt: TGCGCCAGCATAGATAGCGCTAGCACAGATACGCAGTATTTT
cdr3_aa: CASIDSASTDTQYF

j_call: TRBJ2-3
v_call: TRBV9
clone_size: few
d_call: NA
cdr3_nt: TGTGCCAGCAGCGTAGGGGACCACCGCCGAAGTACGCAGTATTTT
cdr3_aa: CASSVGDHRRSTQYF

j_call: TRBJ2-1
v_call: TRBV12-3/TRBV12-4
clone_size: many
d_call: NA
cdr3_nt: TGTGCCAGCGGAACAGGAGGGCCGAGGGAGCAGTTCTTC
cdr3_aa: CASGTGGPREQFF

j_call: TRBJ2-3
v_call: TRBV11-2
clone_size: many
d_call: TRBD2
cdr3_nt: TGTGCCAGCAGTTCAAGCGGGAGAGGCGGCGATACGCAGTATTTT
cdr3_aa: CASSSSGRGGDTQYF

j_call: TRBJ2-2
v_call: TRBV10-3
clone_size: NA
d_call: NA
cdr3_nt: TGTGCCATCACCGGGACGATGAACACCGGGGAGCTGTTTTTT
cdr3_aa: CAITGTMNTGELFF

j_call: TRBJ2-5
v_call: TRBV2
clone_size: few
d_call: TRBD2
cdr3_nt: TGTGCCAGCGGAGGACTAGCGGGGGTCCGCGAGACCCAGTACTTC
cdr3_aa: CASGGLAGVRETQYF

j_call: TRBJ2-2
v_call: TRBV5-1
clone_size: NA
d_call: NA
cdr3_nt: TGCGCCAGCAGCTTGGGAGAGGCAGGGGACACCGGGGAGCTGTTTTTT
cdr3_aa: CASSLGEAGDTGELFF

j_call: TRBJ2-1
v_call: TRBV20-1
clone_size: NA
d_call: NA
cdr3_nt: TGCAGTGCTAGGTACCCGGGGTTAAGCTCCTACAATGAGCAGTTCTTC
cdr3_aa: CSARYPGLSSYNEQFF

j_call: TRBJ1-4
v_call: TRBV6-1
clone_size: NA
d_call: TRBD1
cdr3_nt: TGTGCCAGCAGCTCGGGACAGGAAAGTGAAAAACTGTTTTTT
cdr3_aa: CASSSGQESEKLFF

j_call: TRBJ1-6
v_call: TRBV15
clone_size: NA
d_call: NA
cdr3_nt: TGTGCCACCAGCAAAGGGAATAATTCACCCCTCCACTTT
cdr3_aa: CATSKGNNSPLHF

j_call: TRBJ2-1
v_call: TRBV7-2
clone_size: NA
d_call: TRBD2
cdr3_nt: TGTGCCAGCAGCTTAGCGGGGACTAGCGAGGTCAATGAGCAGTTCTTC
cdr3_aa: CASSLAGTSEVNEQFF

j_call: TRBJ2-4
v_call: TRBV4-2
clone_size: NA
d_call: NA
cdr3_nt: TGTGCCAGCAGCCAAGATCGAGAAAGAAGCATTCAGTACTTC
cdr3_aa: CASSQDRERSIQYF

j_call: TRBJ1-1
v_call: TRBV12-3/TRBV12-4
clone_size: NA
d_call: NA
cdr3_nt: TGTGCCAGCCGGGACCAAGTGAACACTGAAGCTTTCTTT
cdr3_aa: CASRDQVNTEAFF